These 5 T cell receptor beta chains were all obtained from the same sample, sequenced in a study of blood T cell repertoires in COVID-19. Clones were sequenced by immunoSEQ multiplex PCR, and TCRdb holds only the in-frame ones, with some missing. The data contain some 130,000 clones, around four fifths of them singletons. The sequencing input was peripheral blood. The receptor source for this set is a man between 60 and 75 years old who had recovered from COVID-19.

CDR3 loop: CASSWDRGYTEAFF. The CDR3 coding sequence is TGTGCCAGCAGCTGGGACAGGGGGTACACTGAAGCTTTCTTT. V usage is TRBV7-2 and J usage is TRBJ1-1, with 11 nucleotides matching TRBD1. The CDR3 extends over 14 amino acids. The V and J ends lost 4 bases and 3 bases, in that order; junction bases with no gene match: 1. In germline, CDR1 is SGHTA, CDR2 FQGNSA.

The chain has TRBV7-2 and TRBJ1-1; 9 positions agree with TRBD1. Trimming cost V 1 base and J 5 bases; bases outside gene matches: 11. Germline-derived CDR1 and CDR2 are SGHTA and FQGNSA. The CDR3 extends over 17 amino acids. The chain's CDR3 is CASSLGGTGIFRTEAFF. CDR3 nucleotides: TGTGCCAGCAGCTTAGGGGGGACAGGGATCTTTCGGACTGAAGCTTTCTTT.

This rearrangement joins TRBV4-3 to TRBJ2-5; TRBD2 aligns across 9 bases. The germline CDR1 and CDR2 sequences are LGHNA and YSLEER. The CDR3 runs 15 residues. Trimming cost V 1 base and J 2 bases; bases outside gene matches: 2. The CDR3 nucleotides are TGCGCCAGCAGCCAAGGTCTAGCGGGACAAGAGACCCAGTACTTC. Amino acids: CASSQGLAGQETQYF.

This clone is a singleton in its sample. The chain carries TRBV29-1 and TRBJ1-1; 8 nucleotides align to TRBD1. Germline loops: CDR1 SQVTM, CDR2 ANQGSEA. Trimming took 4 bases from V and 1 from J; bases not matched to a gene: 5. The CDR3 extends over 14 amino acids. The CDR3, as DNA: TGCAGCGTTGGCAGGACAGGGTCGAACACTGAAGCTTTCTTT. It encodes CSVGRTGSNTEAFF. Using reference TRBV29-1 and TRBJ1-1 for the parts outside the CDR3, the full variable domain is SAVISQKPSRDICQRGTSLTIQCQVDSQVTMMFWYRQQPGQSLTLIATANQGSEATYESGFVIDKFPISRPNLTFSTLTVSNMSPEDSSIYLCSVGRTGSNTEAFFGQGTRLTVV.

V usage is TRBV28 and J usage is TRBJ2-7; tentative D call: TRBD2 (5 bases). Deletions cut 4 bases from V and 2 bases from J, with 15 bases between. Germline V gives CDR1 MDHEN, CDR2 SYDVKM. The CDR3 is 15 amino acids. CDR3: CASSSHIPGAYEQYF. For the CDR3, the DNA is TGTGCCAGCAGTTCCCACATTCCCGGGGCCTACGAGCAGTACTTC. Combining the CDR3 with reference TRBV28 and TRBJ2-7 gives the whole variable domain DVKVTQSSRYLVKRTGEKVFLECVQDMDHENMFWYRQDPGLGLRLIYFSYDVKMKEKGDIPEGYSVSREKKERFSLILESASTNQTSMYLCASSSHIPGAYEQYFGPGTRLTVT.